These 2 T cell receptor beta chains came from one sample sequenced in a study of blood T cells in healthy people across ages. With a J-beta primer mix and a sample-barcoded 5' primer, a second PCR ran about 6 to 11 cycles. TCRdb re-analysed the 5' RACE reads in MiXCR, keeping a single row per CDR3 protein. The profile shows hundreds of thousands of distinct CDR3 sequences, approximately 52% of them singletons. The sample was blood. The receptors here all came from a woman aged 80 or over in good health.

A few counts support this clonotype. The genes are TRBV28 and TRBJ2-5; D is ambiguous. V lost 1 base to trimming and J lost 5 bases, with 11 bases between them. Germline V lookup: CDR1 MDHEN, CDR2 SYDVKM. This CDR3 contains 14 residues. The CDR3 DNA is TGTGCCAGCAGTTTATCCCGTCGAAGGGAGACCCAGTACTTC. Its translation: CASSLSRRRETQYF.

This clonotype showed up just once. The genes are TRBV7-9 and TRBJ1-2; 7 bases are shared with TRBD1. The J segment lost 3 bases and the V segment lost 5 bases, leaving 15 bases of the junction unmatched. Per the germline V gene, CDR1 is SEHNR and CDR2 is FQNEAQ (reference sequence). CDR3 size: 17 residues. In DNA, the CDR3 is TGTGCCAGCAGCCTAGGATTCAACAGGGGATCCGACTATGGCTACACCTTC. Protein: CASSLGFNRGSDYGYTF. The full variable domain, in which reference TRBV7-9 and TRBJ1-2 provide the parts outside the CDR3, is DTGVSQNPRHKITKRGQNVTFRCDPISEHNRLYWYRQTLGQGPEFLTYFQNEAQLEKSRLLSDRFSAERPKGSFSTLEIQRTEQGDSAMYLCASSLGFNRGSDYGYTFGSGTRLTVV.